The 20 T cell receptor beta chains given below trace back to one sample, sequenced in a study of blood T cell repertoires in COVID-19. Produced via immunoSEQ multiplex PCR; TCRdb's table is partial and in-frame only. The sample has approximately 190,000 clones, 84% seen once. The sequenced sample was peripheral blood. These receptors were collected from a woman between 70 and 85 years old with active or convalescent COVID-19.

The chain has TRBV7-3 and TRBJ2-5; TRBD1 is a possible D gene (6 bases). The length of the CDR3 is 13 residues. Trimming cost V 5 bases and J 5 bases, with 12 bases left between them. CDR1 is SGHTA and CDR2 is FQGTGA in the germline V gene. CDR3 protein: CASSQGGRETQYF. The CDR3 DNA is TGTGCCAGCAGCCAAGGGGGTCGGGAGACCCAGTACTTC.

V usage is TRBV27 and J usage is TRBJ2-7; D is undetermined. V shed 4 bases and J shed 1 base, with 8 bases lying between them. The CDR3 extends over 13 amino acids. Germline lookup yields CDR1 MNHEY and CDR2 SMNVEV (reference sequence). The CDR3 sequence is CASSYGPSYEQYF. In DNA, the CDR3 is TGTGCCAGCAGTTATGGCCCTTCCTACGAGCAGTACTTC.

This rearrangement joins TRBV6-5 to TRBJ1-5, with a possible D match to TRBD1 (6 bases). Trimming pared 8 bases from V and 0 bases from J, leaving 11 bases between. The CDR3 has 14 amino acids. The germline gives CDR1 MNHEY, CDR2 SVGAGI. The CDR3 reads CASARGDSNQPQHF. CDR3 nucleotide sequence: TGTGCCAGCGCCAGGGGTGATAGCAATCAGCCCCAGCATTTT.

This chain connects TRBV3-1 (or the pseudogene TRBV3-2) to TRBJ2-3; no firm D call. The CDR3 extends over 15 amino acids. Trimming stripped 2 bases from V and 3 bases from J, with 12 bases between. Germline CDR1 and CDR2: LGHDT and YNNKEL (reference sequence). The CDR3 region is CASSQNSLATDTQYF. The CDR3 nucleotides are TGTGCCAGCAGCCAAAACAGCCTGGCGACAGATACGCAGTATTTT.

V is TRBV5-1 and J is TRBJ2-5; a weak D match, TRBD1 (6 bases). There are 15 residues in the CDR3. The V end lost 1 base, the J end lost 0 bases, and 10 bases lay between the germline ends. Germline V gene sequence: CDR1 SGHRS, CDR2 YFSETQ. The CDR3 DNA reads as TGCGCCAGCAGCTTGTCCGGGACATACCAAGAGACCCAGTACTTC. Translated, it gives CASSLSGTYQETQYF.

The gene calls are TRBV19 and TRBJ2-1, with TRBD2 identical over 8 bases. V lost 6 bases to trimming and J lost 7 bases; unmatched junction nucleotides: 11. CDR1 and CDR2 from the germline V gene are LNHDA and SQIVND (reference sequence). There are 15 residues in the CDR3. The CDR3 coding sequence is TGTGCCAGTAGCAACATGGGCGGGAGGTTGAATGAGCAGTTCTTC. It codes for CASSNMGGRLNEQFF.

The J gene is TRBJ2-5, the V gene TRBV24-1, with 11 bases fitting TRBD2. Germline V lookup: CDR1 KGHDR, CDR2 SFDVKD. V gave up 3 bases and J gave up 3 bases; unmatched junction bases: 5. CDR3 length: 16 residues. CDR3 sequence reads: CATSDPGTSGEETQYF. The CDR3 DNA reads as TGTGCCACCAGTGATCCCGGGACTAGCGGTGAAGAGACCCAGTACTTC.

The gene calls are TRBV2 and TRBJ2-7; TRBD2 might be the D (6 bases). Germline V gives CDR1 SNHLY, CDR2 FYNNEI. With 5 bases removed from V and 2 bases from J, the gap between germline ends came to 19 bases. This CDR3 comprises 16 residues. CDR3 coding DNA: TGTGCCAGCAGTTTGGGGGGAGCCAAGAGGGCCTACGAGCAGTACTTC. This sequence encodes CASSLGGAKRAYEQYF.

The chain links TRBV11-2 to TRBJ2-7, with D tentatively TRBD2 (5 bases). Germline values: CDR1 SGHAT, CDR2 FQNNGV. This CDR3 is 14 amino acids long. V dropped 7 bases and J dropped 3 bases, with 16 bases sitting between them. The CDR3 DNA reads TGTGCCAGCACCGAGAGGGCAGCCTACTACGAGCAGTACTTC. This encodes CASTERAAYYEQYF.

This chain links TRBV7-2 with TRBJ2-1; 13 bases line up with TRBD2. The CDR3 extends over 22 amino acids. The ends lost 0 bases at V and 1 base at J; junction bases unmatched: 15. The germline V gene has CDR1 SGHTA and CDR2 FQGNSA. DNA of the CDR3: TGTGCCAGCAGCTTAGCGCTTAGTAAGAGACTAGCGGGAGGAGGGTCCTACAATGAGCAGTTCTTC. It encodes CASSLALSKRLAGGGSYNEQFF.

This clone appeared a single time. The chain carries TRBV28 and TRBJ2-3; possibly TRBD1 for D (5 bases). Looked up from germline, CDR1 is MDHEN and CDR2 is SYDVKM. Trimming shortened V by 0 bases and J by 6 bases, and 13 bases separated the two germline ends. This CDR3 contains 15 residues. CDR3 nucleotide sequence: TGTGCCAGCAGTTTATGGTCGTCAGGGAAGGATACGCAGTATTTT. Its translation is CASSLWSSGKDTQYF.

The chain links TRBV7-2 to TRBJ2-1; D might be TRBD1 (7 bases). Trimming removed 2 bases at V and 3 bases at J, with 11 bases between. The germline gives CDR1 SGHTA, CDR2 FQGNSA. The CDR3 consists of 15 residues. CDR3 residues: CASSLSGGNYNEQFF. CDR3 nucleotides: TGTGCCAGCAGCTTATCAGGGGGGAACTACAATGAGCAGTTCTTC.

V usage is TRBV24-1 and J usage is TRBJ2-2, with TRBD2 identical over 10 bases. This CDR3 is built from 16 residues. J gave up 5 bases and V 4 bases, and 6 bases lay outside the gene matches. Per germline, CDR1 KGHDR and CDR2 SFDVKD. For the CDR3, the DNA is TGTGCCACCAGTGACCCCGGGACTAGCGCGACCGGGGAGCTGTTTTTT. Its protein is CATSDPGTSATGELFF.

V is TRBV5-1 and J is TRBJ2-5; no firm D call. CDR1 is SGHRS, CDR2 YFSETQ, per germline. Deletions cut 7 bases from V and 5 bases from J, with 21 bases between. This CDR3 has 15 amino acids. The CDR3 nucleotides are TGCGCCAGCTCCATATTACGTGCGACTGGGGAGACCCAGTACTTC. Protein sequence: CASSILRATGETQYF.

The chain links TRBV30 to TRBJ2-3, with 10 bases that match TRBD2. CDR1 and CDR2 (germline): GTSNPN, SVGIG (reference sequence). The CDR3 is 14 amino acids. V was clipped by 1 base and J by 4 bases; unmatched bases: 2. DNA of the CDR3: TGTGCCTGGAGTGCAGGGACTAGCGCAGATACGCAGTATTTT. Amino acids: CAWSAGTSADTQYF.

The chain combines TRBV9 with TRBJ1-1; D call uncertain. V was trimmed by 0 bases and J by 6 bases, leaving 9 bases between them. The CDR3 runs to 13 residues. Looked up from germline, CDR1 is SGDLS and CDR2 is YYNGEE. The CDR3 region has the DNA TGTGCCAGCAGCGTAGAACAGACATCTGAAGCTTTCTTT. As protein: CASSVEQTSEAFF.

Regarding this clone: The junction differs from germline at one of its ends, possibly a read error. The V and J genes are TRBV6-1 and TRBJ1-3; 7 bases fit TRBD1. This CDR3 comprises 12 residues. Germline CDR1 MNHNS, CDR2 SASEGT. The CDR3: CASSESSTGPDF. CDR3 DNA sequence: TGTGCCAGCAGTGAAAGTTCGACAGGGCCCGATTTT.

The chain has TRBV5-6 and TRBJ2-2, with TRBD1 matching over 9 bases. CDR3 length equals 15 residues. Germline CDR1 SGHDT, CDR2 YYEEEE. V was clipped by 3 bases and J by 4 bases; unmatched bases: 4. In DNA form, the CDR3 reads TGTGCCAGCAGCTCCGGGACAGGGATCACCGGGGAGCTGTTTTTT. Its protein is CASSSGTGITGELFF. The variable domain in full, completed from reference TRBV5-6 and TRBJ2-2, reads DAGVTQSPTHLIKTRGQQVTLRCSPKSGHDTVSWYQQALGQGPQFIFQYYEEEERQRGNFPDRFSGHQFPNYSSELNVNALLLGDSALYLCASSSGTGITGELFFGEGSRLTVL.

The CDR3 DNA reads TGTGCCAGCAGTGACCCGGGTGGGAGCAATCAGCCCCAGCATTTT. As protein: CASSDPGGSNQPQHF. The chain carries TRBV21-1 and TRBJ1-5. TRBV21-1 is a pseudogene. The CDR3 sequence is 15 residues long.

This chain connects TRBV2 to TRBJ2-5; possibly TRBD1 for D (5 bases). The germline gives CDR1 SNHLY, CDR2 FYNNEI. CDR3 length equals 11 residues. V was trimmed by 8 bases and J by 2 bases, leaving 6 bases between them. CDR3 DNA: TGTGCCAGCGGACAACAAGAGACCCAGTACTTC. It codes for CASGQQETQYF.